This T cell receptor beta chain was observed in a study of T cell clonotyping in hematopoietic cell transplantation. The protocol was immunoSEQ multiplex PCR, while the TCRdb copy is restricted to in-frame clones and leaves out a portion. This repertoire shows tens of thousands of clones, around 96% found once; its top ten account for 0.75% to 1%. For this clone: Its antigen is currently unknown.

Germline CDR1 MNHEY, CDR2 SMNVEV (reference sequence). J was trimmed by 7 bases and V by 4 bases; bases with no gene match: 19. The CDR3 spans 17 residues. Study results and limitations: Higher Inverse Simpson Index values in graft donor and pretransplant recipient predicted broader posttransplant TCR diversity. At the given depth, recipient repertoires were over 95% de novo clonotypes.

The sequenced sample was peripheral blood mononuclear cells. The V gene is TRBV27, the J gene TRBJ2-7; 7 bases are a match to TRBD1. The source is a man aged 25-45 years in good health. Some clones in this sample may be carry-over from other donors' samples. The CDR3 protein is CASSSLPNRGISGEQYF. CDR3 nucleotide sequence: TGTGCCAGCAGTTCCTTACCAAACAGGGGAATCTCGGGGGAGCAGTACTTC.